This T cell receptor (beta chain) is drawn from a study of T cells in Graves' hyperthyroidism and ophthalmopathy. Findings of the study overall: Ophthalmopathy stood apart from stable hyperthyroidism in a 13 V-J model.

TCR beta CDR3 region amplification was performed from RNA transcripts. HTBI primers were the set used in a first-round RT-PCR of the TCR CDR3. Each CDR3 protein is one row after TCRdb ran MiXCR on the multiplex PCR reads. The sample yields 300,000 to 400,000 distinct CDR3 sequences, about 14% seen once. A remark on this clonotype: Its cognate antigen is unknown.

The germline V and J ends were trimmed by 3 bases and 5 bases, with 22 bases remaining between them. CDR1 and CDR2 from the germline V gene are DFQATT and SNEGSKA (reference sequence). CDR3 size: 17 residues. Sequencing input: blood. This chain uses TRBV20-1 with TRBJ2-2; perhaps TRBD2 as D (6 bases). The source is a woman aged 25 to 45 with Graves' hyperthyroidism. The CDR3 loop reads CSASRIVGGIGTGELFF. The CDR3 DNA follows: TGCAGTGCTAGTCGGATTGTTGGCGGGATCGGAACCGGGGAGCTGTTTTTT.